The 16 T cell receptor beta chains reported below all come from one sample, sequenced in a study of cytomegalovirus exposure and HLA in healthy donors. The PCR ran on 60 Vbeta and 13 Jbeta primers. Assay used: immunoSEQ multiplex PCR; TCRdb lists only in-frame clones, some missing. This table has 130,000 to 150,000 clones, 72% appearing once. The sequenced sample was PBMCs. The receptors here all came from a man aged 35 to 55 in good health and CMV-seronegative.

The chain links TRBV28 to TRBJ2-5; maybe TRBD1 (6 bases). With 4 bases removed from V and 14 bases from J, the gap between germline ends came to 17 bases. This CDR3 contains 12 residues. Looked up from germline, CDR1 is MDHEN and CDR2 is SYDVKM. The CDR3 loop is CASSSRGGPIYF. The CDR3, as DNA: TGTGCCAGCAGTTCTCGAGGGGGTCCCATCTACTTC.

This chain links TRBV7-9 with TRBJ2-7, with 8 positions matching TRBD1. V lost 2 bases, J lost 2 bases, and 8 bases stayed unmatched. The CDR3 runs 16 residues. Germline assignment: CDR1 SEHNR and CDR2 FQNEAQ (reference sequence). Written as DNA, the CDR3 is TGTGCCAGCAGCTTACGGCGGACGACAGGGGCCTACGAGCAGTACTTC. It yields the protein CASSLRRTTGAYEQYF. The full variable domain, rest sourced from reference TRBV7-9 and TRBJ2-7, is DTGVSQNPRHKITKRGQNVTFRCDPISEHNRLYWYRQTLGQGPEFLTYFQNEAQLEKSRLLSDRFSAERPKGSFSTLEIQRTEQGDSAMYLCASSLRRTTGAYEQYFGPGTRLTVT.

This clone was detected a few times. One junction end does not reproduce the germline sequence, and a read error may be involved. The chain is built from TRBV28 and TRBJ1-2; 7 bases match TRBD1. The CDR3 extends over 11 amino acids. CDR1 MDHEN and CDR2 SYDVKM come from the germline V gene. The CDR3 nucleotides are TGTGCCAGCAGTTTCACAGGGGCCGCCCTCTTC. This codes for CASSFTGAALF.

The V call is TRBV7-6, the J call TRBJ2-1, with 7 bases fitting TRBD2. The CDR3 sequence is 15 residues long. Germline assignment: CDR1 SGHVS and CDR2 FNYEAQ. V lost 5 bases to trimming and J lost 8 bases; unmatched junction nucleotides: 12. This CDR3 is CASSIALGEGDEQFF. CDR3 nucleotides: TGTGCCAGCAGCATTGCCCTGGGGGAGGGAGATGAGCAGTTCTTC.

The chain has TRBV5-1 and TRBJ1-2; TRBD1 matches 9 bases. Per the germline V gene, CDR1 is SGHRS and CDR2 is YFSETQ. V dropped 3 bases and J dropped 5; count of bases not matched to a gene: 8. This CDR3 has 15 residues. CDR3 sequence (DNA): TGCGCCAGCAGCTCAAGACAGGGGGTAGAATATGGCTACACCTTC. Encoded protein: CASSSRQGVEYGYTF.

The chain uses TRBV6-6 and TRBJ2-2; 13 bases map to TRBD2. CDR3 size: 16 residues. The germline V gene encodes CDR1 MNHNY and CDR2 SVGAGI (reference sequence). The V gene end was trimmed by 5 bases and the J gene end by 4 bases; junction bases not matched to a gene: 4. CDR3 coding DNA: TGTGCCAGCAGTAGACTAGCGGGGGGCTTCACCGGGGAGCTGTTTTTT. Translating it yields CASSRLAGGFTGELFF.

V gene TRBV5-1 combines with J gene TRBJ1-2, with D tentatively TRBD1 (6 bases). The germline V and J ends were trimmed by 0 bases and 6 bases, with 15 bases remaining between them. The V gene's germline CDR1 is SGHRS and CDR2 YFSETQ. The CDR3 contains 15 residues. CDR3 sequence: CASSLAAGASNGYTF. CDR3 DNA sequence: TGCGCCAGCAGCTTGGCCGCAGGGGCCTCGAATGGCTACACCTTC.

The chain couples TRBV7-8 to TRBJ1-5; D possibly corresponds to TRBD1 (5 bases). Germline assignment: CDR1 SGHVS and CDR2 FQNEAQ. Trimming removed 2 bases at V and 6 bases at J, with 14 bases between. This CDR3 comprises 15 residues. CDR3 residues: CASSLMQGFAQPQHF. For the CDR3, the DNA is TGTGCCAGCAGCTTAATGCAGGGTTTTGCTCAGCCCCAGCATTTT.

V usage is TRBV7-9 and J usage is TRBJ2-5, with TRBD2 identical over 7 bases. The germline V gene encodes CDR1 SEHNR and CDR2 FQNEAQ (reference sequence). The CDR3 is 11 amino acids. J was trimmed by 11 bases and V by 5 bases; bases with no gene match: 5. The CDR3 region is CASSRGREQYF. For the CDR3, the DNA is TGTGCCAGCAGCCGTGGGAGGGAGCAGTACTTC. Filled out from reference TRBV7-9 and TRBJ2-5, the complete variable domain reads DTGVSQNPRHKITKRGQNVTFRCDPISEHNRLYWYRQTLGQGPEFLTYFQNEAQLEKSRLLSDRFSAERPKGSFSTLEIQRTEQGDSAMYLCASSRGREQYFGPGTRLLVL.

This clone was observed a handful of times. The chain combines TRBV4-1 with TRBJ2-3; a possible D gene is TRBD2 (6 bases). The CDR3 length is 16 residues. Germline CDR1 and CDR2: MGHRA and YSYEKL. V lost 1 base and J lost 1, with 12 bases in between. Here the CDR3 DNA reads TGCGCCAGCAGCCAAGTTGGGACTGCAGGCACAGATACGCAGTATTTT. Its translation is CASSQVGTAGTDTQYF.

The V call is TRBV5-1, the J call TRBJ2-5; 10 nucleotides match TRBD2. From germline, CDR1 is SGHRS and CDR2 YFSETQ. Losses at the gene ends were 0 bases for V and 5 bases for J; bases not matched to a gene: 7. CDR3 length: 16 residues. The CDR3 reads CASSLEGSGRFETQYF. The DNA for the CDR3 is TGCGCCAGCAGCTTGGAGGGTAGCGGGAGGTTTGAGACCCAGTACTTC.

The genes are TRBV6-5 and TRBJ1-2, with D unclear. V was clipped by 1 base and J by 6 bases, with 9 bases between them. Germline V gives CDR1 MNHEY, CDR2 SVGAGI. CDR3 length equals 13 residues. As DNA, the CDR3 is TGTGCCAGCAGTTACTTTCGTGAGGATGGCTACACCTTC. It translates to CASSYFREDGYTF.

The chain combines TRBV7-9 with TRBJ1-2; 12 bases align to TRBD1. The CDR3 covers 14 residues. CDR1 is SEHNR and CDR2 is FQNEAQ in the germline V gene (reference sequence). Losses at the gene ends were 1 base for V and 6 bases for J; bases not matched to a gene: 0. The CDR3 sequence is CASSLGDRGHGYTF. The CDR3 nucleotides read TGTGCCAGCAGCTTAGGGGACAGGGGGCATGGCTACACCTTC.

V and J are TRBV10-1 and TRBJ2-1, with 8 bases lining up with TRBD1. The V segment lost 5 bases and the J segment 5 bases; nucleotides outside the gene matches: 5. CDR1 and CDR2 (germline): WNHNN, SYGVQD (reference sequence). The CDR3 length is 14 residues. The CDR3, as DNA: TGCGCCAGCAGTAACCAGGGGGCGAACAATGAGCAGTTCTTC. Its protein is CASSNQGANNEQFF.

V and J are TRBV28 and TRBJ2-7, with D perhaps TRBD2 (5 bases). The germline gives CDR1 MDHEN, CDR2 SYDVKM. This CDR3 has 14 residues. Trimming removed 2 bases from V and 2 bases from J, with 10 bases in between. CDR3 in DNA: TGTGCCAGCAGTTTAAGAGCGGAAACCTACGAGCAGTACTTC. Its protein is CASSLRAETYEQYF.

This chain links TRBV10-2 with TRBJ2-7; 7 bases match TRBD2. Germline V CDR1 and CDR2: WSHSY, SAAADI. There are 12 residues in the CDR3. Trimming took 8 bases from V and 2 from J; bases not matched to a gene: 3. CDR3 amino acids: CASGEGAYEQYF. CDR3 DNA sequence: TGCGCCAGCGGGGAGGGTGCCTACGAGCAGTACTTC.